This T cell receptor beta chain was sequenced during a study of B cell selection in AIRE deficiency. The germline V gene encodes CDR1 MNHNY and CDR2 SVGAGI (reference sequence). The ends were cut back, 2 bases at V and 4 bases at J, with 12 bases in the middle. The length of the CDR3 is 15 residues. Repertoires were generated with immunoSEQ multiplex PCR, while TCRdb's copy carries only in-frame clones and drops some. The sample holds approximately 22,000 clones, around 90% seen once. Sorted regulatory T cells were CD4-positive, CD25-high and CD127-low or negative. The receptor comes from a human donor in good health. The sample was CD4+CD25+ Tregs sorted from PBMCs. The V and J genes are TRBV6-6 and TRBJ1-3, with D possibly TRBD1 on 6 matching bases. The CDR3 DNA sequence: TGTGCCAGCAGTTACCTAGGACAGTTGGGAAACACCATATATTTT. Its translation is CASSYLGQLGNTIYF.